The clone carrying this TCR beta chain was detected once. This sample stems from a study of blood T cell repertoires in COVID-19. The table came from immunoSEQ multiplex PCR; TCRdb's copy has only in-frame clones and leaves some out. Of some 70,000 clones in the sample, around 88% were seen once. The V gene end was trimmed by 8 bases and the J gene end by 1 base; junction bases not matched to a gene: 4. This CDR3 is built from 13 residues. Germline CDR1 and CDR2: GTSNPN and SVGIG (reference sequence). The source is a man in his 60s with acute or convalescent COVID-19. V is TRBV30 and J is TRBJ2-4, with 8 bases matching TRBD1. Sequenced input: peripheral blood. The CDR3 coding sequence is TGTGCCGGACAGGGTTCGGCCAAAAACATTCAGTACTTC. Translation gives CAGQGSAKNIQYF.